These T cell receptor beta chains were read from a single sample in a study of T cells expressing NK-cell markers. From its re-call of the 5' RACE reads, TCRdb lists each CDR3 protein once, without DNA. There are about 160,000 distinct CDR3 sequences in the sample, with around 20% held by the top ten. The sample was blood T cells: a sorted CD56 or NKG2C T cell subset, CD4+ or CD8+ T cells, or bulk PBMC T cells (not recorded which). The receptors here all came from a man aged 18-70 years in good health. Both conserved end residues are part of each CDR3.

v_gene: TRBV27; j_gene: TRBJ1-5; CDR3aa: CASSPRQGYQPQHF
v_gene: TRBV6-1; j_gene: TRBJ2-7; CDR3aa: CASSEMVQSYEQYF
v_gene: TRBV11-2; j_gene: TRBJ2-3; CDR3aa: CASSLSDRYSDTQYF
v_gene: TRBV15; j_gene: TRBJ1-2; CDR3aa: CATGRDLGGKYGYTF
v_gene: TRBV3-1; j_gene: TRBJ2-2; CDR3aa: CASNSGTNTGELFF
v_gene: TRBV15; j_gene: TRBJ2-1; CDR3aa: CATINPERGSYNEQFF
v_gene: TRBV28; j_gene: TRBJ2-3; CDR3aa: CASSLERRQRDTQYF
v_gene: TRBV7-9; j_gene: TRBJ1-2; CDR3aa: CASSQQTLNGYTF
v_gene: TRBV5-1; j_gene: TRBJ2-5; CDR3aa: CASSPEQGRETQYF
v_gene: TRBV5-1; j_gene: TRBJ2-1; CDR3aa: CASSPGETSSYNEQFF
v_gene: TRBV20-1; j_gene: TRBJ2-7; CDR3aa: CSASSDWGQGYEQYF
v_gene: TRBV6-2/TRBV6-3; j_gene: TRBJ2-7; CDR3aa: CASSSGPSSYEQYF
v_gene: TRBV7-2; j_gene: TRBJ2-5; CDR3aa: CASSSGTSYRETQYF
v_gene: TRBV2; j_gene: TRBJ1-4; CDR3aa: CATSGRVGEKLFF
v_gene: TRBV29-1; j_gene: TRBJ2-7; CDR3aa: CSVWGLEREQYF
v_gene: TRBV7-8; j_gene: TRBJ2-5; CDR3aa: CASSGGPGLQETQYF
v_gene: TRBV9; j_gene: TRBJ1-1; CDR3aa: CASSPSGTPTEAFF
v_gene: TRBV11-2; j_gene: TRBJ2-3; CDR3aa: CASSLVTSGGVRDTQYF
v_gene: TRBV19; j_gene: TRBJ1-6; CDR3aa: CASSIRTESSYNSPLHF
v_gene: TRBV7-9; j_gene: TRBJ2-3; CDR3aa: CASSGSLKRGRGTQYF
v_gene: TRBV30; j_gene: TRBJ1-2; CDR3aa: CAWSRTVTDLVGYGYTF
v_gene: TRBV27; j_gene: TRBJ2-1; CDR3aa: CASRDGGSSYNEQFF
v_gene: TRBV3-1; j_gene: TRBJ2-5; CDR3aa: CASSRDFWGGAQETQYF
v_gene: TRBV7-8; j_gene: TRBJ2-1; CDR3aa: CASSLSGLAGYSYNEQFF
v_gene: TRBV19; j_gene: TRBJ1-1; CDR3aa: CDSSTRERHTEAFF
v_gene: TRBV9; j_gene: TRBJ2-7; CDR3aa: CASTPGQGFAYEQYF
v_gene: TRBV6-5; j_gene: TRBJ1-1; CDR3aa: CATLRGGPAGTEAFF
v_gene: TRBV7-7; j_gene: TRBJ2-2; CDR3aa: CASSTSGTDSRTLFF
v_gene: TRBV2; j_gene: TRBJ2-7; CDR3aa: CASNRDPSYEQYF
v_gene: TRBV19; j_gene: TRBJ1-1; CDR3aa: CARSGTGRAFF
v_gene: TRBV18; j_gene: TRBJ2-1; CDR3aa: CASSPGSTGGGGEQFF
v_gene: TRBV15; j_gene: TRBJ2-1; CDR3aa: CATSMGQGEYNEQFF
v_gene: TRBV30; j_gene: TRBJ1-2; CDR3aa: CAWALQGALGYTF
v_gene: TRBV3-1; j_gene: TRBJ2-3; CDR3aa: CASSQEGWGTTDTQYF
v_gene: TRBV15; j_gene: TRBJ2-2; CDR3aa: CATSRERTENTGELFF
v_gene: TRBV9; j_gene: TRBJ1-2; CDR3aa: CASSVEGGLGGYTF
v_gene: TRBV7-9; j_gene: TRBJ2-7; CDR3aa: CASRASGDHSYEQYF
v_gene: TRBV6-2/TRBV6-3; j_gene: TRBJ2-5; CDR3aa: CASSSGRLRGETQYF
v_gene: TRBV13; j_gene: TRBJ2-3; CDR3aa: CASSSRDRGSTDTQYF
v_gene: TRBV11-2; j_gene: TRBJ2-5; CDR3aa: CASSLGLRDSEQTQYF
v_gene: TRBV18; j_gene: TRBJ2-6; CDR3aa: CASSPAGPGANVLTF
v_gene: TRBV6-1; j_gene: TRBJ2-5; CDR3aa: CASSPRTSGGPSWYF
v_gene: TRBV11-2; j_gene: TRBJ2-1; CDR3aa: CASSLVPGGTAEQFF
v_gene: TRBV15; j_gene: TRBJ1-1; CDR3aa: CATRTGMNTEAFF
v_gene: TRBV19; j_gene: TRBJ2-1; CDR3aa: CASSTAGISYNEQFF
v_gene: TRBV7-8; j_gene: TRBJ2-7; CDR3aa: CASSLDEVEQYF
v_gene: TRBV7-3; j_gene: TRBJ2-1; CDR3aa: CASSLAGKNEQFF
v_gene: TRBV11-2; j_gene: TRBJ2-2; CDR3aa: CASSFARTGRTGELFF
v_gene: TRBV12-3/TRBV12-4; j_gene: TRBJ2-2; CDR3aa: CASGGGKNTGELFF
v_gene: TRBV15; j_gene: TRBJ2-7; CDR3aa: CATGTGGPYEQYF
v_gene: TRBV27; j_gene: TRBJ2-1; CDR3aa: CASSPRAGDMLYNEQFF
v_gene: TRBV12-3/TRBV12-4; j_gene: TRBJ2-3; CDR3aa: CASLGPRDTQYF
v_gene: TRBV12-5; j_gene: TRBJ2-2; CDR3aa: CASGSDSGELFF
v_gene: TRBV7-9; j_gene: TRBJ2-5; CDR3aa: CASSATGTEETQYF
v_gene: TRBV13; j_gene: TRBJ2-3; CDR3aa: CASSFFSRGDTQYF
v_gene: TRBV11-2; j_gene: TRBJ1-6; CDR3aa: CASSPGTELHF
v_gene: TRBV7-4; j_gene: TRBJ2-1; CDR3aa: CASRPTRGTSKKCSYNEQFF
v_gene: TRBV5-3; j_gene: TRBJ2-2; CDR3aa: CARKVHTNTGELFF
v_gene: TRBV28; j_gene: TRBJ2-7; CDR3aa: CASSDPTGWNEQYF
v_gene: TRBV24-1; j_gene: TRBJ2-7; CDR3aa: CATSDPRVGLHEQYF